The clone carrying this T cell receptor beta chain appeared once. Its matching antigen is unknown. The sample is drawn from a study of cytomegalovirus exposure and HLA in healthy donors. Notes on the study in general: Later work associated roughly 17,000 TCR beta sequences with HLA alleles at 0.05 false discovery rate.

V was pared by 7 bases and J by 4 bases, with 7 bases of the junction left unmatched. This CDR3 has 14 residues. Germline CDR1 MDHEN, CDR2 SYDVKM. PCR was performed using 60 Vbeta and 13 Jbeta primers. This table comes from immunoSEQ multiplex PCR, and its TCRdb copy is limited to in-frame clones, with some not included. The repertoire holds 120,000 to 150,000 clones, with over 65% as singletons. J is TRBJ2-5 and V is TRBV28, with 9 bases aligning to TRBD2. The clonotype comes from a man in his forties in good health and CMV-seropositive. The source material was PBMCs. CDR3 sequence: CASIRSGSRETQYF. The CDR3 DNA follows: TGTGCCAGCATTCGTAGCGGGAGTCGAGAGACCCAGTACTTC.